What follows is one TCR beta chain and its context. TCRdb itself ran the 5' RACE reads through MiXCR, one entry per CDR3 protein. This table holds some 320,000 distinct CDR3 sequences, over 9% found once. These data come from a study of identical twins. This CDR3 is built from 15 residues. From germline, CDR1 is MNHEY and CDR2 SMNVEV (reference sequence). Between the trimmed V and J ends, which lost 2 bases and 2 bases, there was a span of 11 bases. This sample also belongs to another study, concerning yellow fever vaccine responses in identical twins.

The source is a woman aged 18-29 years in good health. V is TRBV27 and J is TRBJ2-3; maybe TRBD2 (6 bases). Sequencing was done on a sample of CD8+ T cells sorted from blood. CDR3 in DNA: TGTGCCAGCAGTTTAGGCGGGAACCCCACAGATACGCAGTATTTT. Residues: CASSLGGNPTDTQYF.